The 27 T cell receptor beta chains presented below share a single source sample, sequenced in a study of a mutant IDH1 vaccine in newly diagnosed glioma. This sample's time point: week 11, during vaccination. Vaccination comprised doses that each held 300 ug of mutant IDH1 20-mer peptide, plus topical imiquimod. The method was immunoSEQ multiplex PCR; TCRdb's version includes in-frame clones alone and lacks a portion of them. The table lists 55,000 to 70,000 clones, about 91% of them singletons. Their antigens are not known. Sequences were derived from PBMCs, sampled from a glioma patient whose treatment included an IDH1 peptide vaccine. These TCRs come from a man in his forties with glioma.

This clone was detected only once. This rearrangement joins TRBV7-2 to TRBJ1-1; D possibly corresponds to TRBD1 (6 bases). V was pared by 2 bases and J by 5 bases, with 12 bases between. CDR3 length equals 14 residues. Germline V gene sequence: CDR1 SGHTA, CDR2 FQGNSA. This CDR3 reads CASSLQGSKTEAFF. The CDR3 DNA reads TGTGCCAGCAGCTTACAGGGGAGTAAGACTGAAGCTTTCTTT.

The chain carries TRBV5-1 and TRBJ2-3; D may be TRBD1 (5 bases). Trimming left V 1 base short and J 5 bases short, with 11 bases between. Germline CDR1 is SGHRS and CDR2 is YFSETQ. The CDR3 has 14 amino acids. The CDR3 DNA sequence: TGCGCCAGCAGCTTGCAGGGTCGCGGAGATACGCAGTATTTT. The encoded protein is CASSLQGRGDTQYF.

V usage is TRBV5-4 and J usage is TRBJ1-2, with D unresolved. With 5 bases removed from V and 4 bases from J, the gap between germline ends came to 15 bases. This CDR3 region has 14 residues. Germline V gene sequence: CDR1 SGHNT, CDR2 YYREEE (reference sequence). The CDR3 bases are TGTGCCAGCAGTCGGAGGGAGGGCCTCTATGGCTACACCTTC. It codes for CASSRREGLYGYTF.

The rearrangement uses TRBV2 and TRBJ1-1, with D tentatively TRBD1 (6 bases). Per germline, CDR1 SNHLY and CDR2 FYNNEI. The CDR3 length is 16 residues. The germline V and J ends were trimmed by 5 bases and 6 bases, with 22 bases remaining between them. DNA for the CDR3: TGTGCCAGCAGTCCCCAGGGAACAGGGCGCGGTCCTGAAGCTTTCTTT. Amino acids: CASSPQGTGRGPEAFF.

The J gene is TRBJ1-1, the V gene TRBV28, with 7 positions matching TRBD1. The CDR3 loop spans 15 amino acids. Germline assignment: CDR1 MDHEN and CDR2 SYDVKM. The junction had 9 bases not matched to a gene; V was cut back by 6 bases and J by 2 bases. Here the CDR3 DNA reads TGTGCCAGCAGGCTGACAGGGAAGGTAAACACTGAAGCTTTCTTT. It codes for CASRLTGKVNTEAFF.

The rearrangement uses TRBV4-2 and TRBJ2-7; the D call may be TRBD1 or TRBD2 (5 bases each). Trimming removed 4 bases from V and 4 bases from J, with 11 bases in between. The CDR3 is 13 residues long. The V gene's germline CDR1 is LGHNA and CDR2 YNFKEQ. CDR3 sequence reads: CASSLLGDYEQYF. The CDR3 nucleotides are TGTGCCAGCAGCCTACTAGGGGATTACGAGCAGTACTTC.

V is TRBV10-3 and J is TRBJ2-5; 9 bases are shared with TRBD1. There are 16 residues in the CDR3. Germline V gene data show CDR1 as ENHRY and CDR2 as SYGVKD. The ends lost 3 bases at V and 0 bases at J; junction bases unmatched: 5. The CDR3 DNA reads as TGTGCCATCAGTGAACAGGGGGCAGCCCACCAAGAGACCCAGTACTTC. Amino acid sequence: CAISEQGAAHQETQYF.

The chain combines TRBV10-3 with TRBJ2-5; 7 positions match TRBD1. Trimming at V came to 10 bases and at J to 3 bases, leaving 2 bases not matched to a gene. This CDR3 spans 11 amino acids. Germline assignment: CDR1 ENHRY and CDR2 SYGVKD. The CDR3 loop reads CATQGEETQYF. CDR3 bases: TGTGCCACGCAGGGGGAAGAGACCCAGTACTTC.

This chain connects TRBV28 to TRBJ2-5; 10 nucleotides agree with TRBD1. There are 16 residues in the CDR3. The V gene's germline CDR1 is MDHEN and CDR2 SYDVKM. Trimming cost V 4 bases and J 2 bases; bases outside gene matches: 7. The CDR3 sequence is CASSSGQGVFQETQYF. The DNA of the CDR3 is TGTGCCAGCAGTTCCGGACAGGGGGTCTTTCAAGAGACCCAGTACTTC.

V is TRBV28 and J is TRBJ2-3; 8 bases are a match to TRBD2. This CDR3 is built from 15 residues. Per germline, CDR1 MDHEN and CDR2 SYDVKM. The V segment lost 6 bases and the J segment 1 base; nucleotides outside the gene matches: 6. CDR3 bases: TGTGCCAGCAGAGTTCGGCGGGGGGGCACAGATACGCAGTATTTT. This gives the protein CASRVRRGGTDTQYF.

The rearrangement joins TRBV6-6 to TRBJ1-6; D might be TRBD1 (6 bases). Trimming took 5 bases from V and 9 from J, leaving 17 bases between them. Germline values: CDR1 MNHNY, CDR2 SVGAGI (reference sequence). The CDR3 length is 15 residues. The CDR3 DNA reads as TGTGCCAGCAGTCTAGGGGGGGCTGGGGTTTCACCCCTCCACTTT. Encoded protein: CASSLGGAGVSPLHF.

The chain couples TRBV5-1 to TRBJ2-1, with 9 bases identical to TRBD2. The trim removed 3 bases at V and 1 base at J, leaving 2 bases unmatched. Per the germline V gene, CDR1 is SGHRS and CDR2 is YFSETQ. There are 15 residues in the CDR3. CDR3 loop: CASSSTSGSYNEQFF. The CDR3, as DNA: TGCGCCAGCAGCTCAACTAGCGGGTCCTACAATGAGCAGTTCTTC.

The chain joins TRBV10-3 to TRBJ1-2; 7 positions match TRBD1. This CDR3 has 14 residues. Germline-derived CDR1 and CDR2 are ENHRY and SYGVKD. V shed 3 bases and J 6 bases; nucleotides not matched to a gene: 7. CDR3 bases: TGTGCCATCAGTGACCCCAGACAGGGAGATGGCTACACCTTC. This translates into CAISDPRQGDGYTF.

V is TRBV27 and J is TRBJ2-7; 12 positions match TRBD2. This CDR3 contains 16 residues. CDR1 is MNHEY and CDR2 is SMNVEV in the germline V gene (reference sequence). Losses at the gene ends were 6 bases for V and 5 bases for J; bases not matched to a gene: 11. The CDR3 region is CASSVTRTSGIDEQYF. The CDR3 DNA sequence: TGTGCCAGCAGCGTGACTCGGACTAGCGGGATCGACGAGCAGTACTTC.

The chain couples TRBV7-3 to TRBJ2-6, with TRBD2 matching 7 bases. The V and J ends lost 5 bases and 2 bases, in that order; junction bases with no gene match: 9. Germline V gene sequence: CDR1 SGHTA, CDR2 FQGTGA. The CDR3 loop spans 17 amino acids. CDR3 coding DNA: TGTGCCAGCAGCCCCAACTTGGGAGGGACTGGGGCCAACGTCCTGACTTTC. It encodes CASSPNLGGTGANVLTF.

The chain joins TRBV15 to TRBJ2-3, with D unclear. The V end was cut by 0 bases, the J end by 3 bases, with 10 bases between. CDR3 length: 15 amino acids. Germline V lookup: CDR1 LNHNV, CDR2 YYDKDF (reference sequence). CDR3 in amino acids: CATSREDGITDTQYF. The DNA of the CDR3 is TGTGCCACCAGCAGAGAAGACGGAATTACAGATACGCAGTATTTT.

The chain couples TRBV6-6 to TRBJ2-3, with D perhaps assigned TRBD1 or TRBD2 (5 bases each). Germline loops: CDR1 MNHNY, CDR2 SVGAGI (reference sequence). This CDR3 region has 14 residues. Trimming cost V 2 bases and J 6 bases, with 12 bases left between them. CDR3 bases: TGTGCCAGCAGTTACGGAACGGGGCAGGATACGCAGTATTTT. It translates to CASSYGTGQDTQYF.

J is TRBJ1-3 and V is TRBV6-1; TRBD1 is a possible D gene (5 bases). Trimming removed 0 bases from V and 0 bases from J, with 18 bases in between. Germline assignment: CDR1 MNHNS and CDR2 SASEGT. This CDR3 contains 19 residues. CDR3 loop: CASSEAQTMWGVSGNTIYF. The CDR3 DNA follows: TGTGCCAGCAGTGAAGCGCAAACCATGTGGGGGGTCTCTGGAAACACCATATATTTT.

The rearrangement links TRBV6-6 to TRBJ2-5; TRBD1 or TRBD2 may be the D gene (5 bases each). Germline CDR1 MNHNY, CDR2 SVGAGI (reference sequence). V was clipped by 0 bases and J by 1 base, with 6 bases between them. The CDR3 loop spans 14 amino acids. The CDR3 DNA reads as TGTGCCAGCAGTTACTCCGGGACCCAAGAGACCCAGTACTTC. It translates to CASSYSGTQETQYF.

V usage is TRBV6-4 and J usage is TRBJ2-1; 8 bases map to TRBD1. With V trimmed by 4 bases and J by 4 bases, 6 bases remained unmatched. Germline CDR1 reads MRHNA; CDR2 reads SNTAGT. CDR3 length: 15 amino acids. The CDR3 DNA reads TGTGCCAGCAGTGTCGCACAGGGGGATTACAATGAGCAGTTCTTC. Protein: CASSVAQGDYNEQFF.

The V and J genes are TRBV6-1 and TRBJ1-5; D might be TRBD1 (5 bases). This CDR3 has 15 amino acids. Germline assignment: CDR1 MNHNS and CDR2 SASEGT. The V and J ends lost 1 base and 5 bases respectively, with 12 bases between them. For the CDR3, the DNA is TGTGCCAGCAGTGAAGAAGATGGGGGGTATCAGCCCCAGCATTTT. Amino acids: CASSEEDGGYQPQHF.

The chain joins TRBV29-1 to TRBJ2-5; D is uncertain. The ends were cut back, 2 bases at V and 2 bases at J, with 6 bases in the middle. The CDR3 has 12 residues. Germline lookup yields CDR1 SQVTM and CDR2 ANQGSEA. CDR3 sequence (DNA): TGCAGCGTTGAAACCAGTCAAGAGACCCAGTACTTC. Translation gives CSVETSQETQYF. Combining the CDR3 with reference TRBV29-1 and TRBJ2-5 gives the whole variable domain SAVISQKPSRDICQRGTSLTIQCQVDSQVTMMFWYRQQPGQSLTLIATANQGSEATYESGFVIDKFPISRPNLTFSTLTVSNMSPEDSSIYLCSVETSQETQYFGPGTRLLVL.

This chain connects TRBV28 to TRBJ2-2; no definite D call. CDR1 MDHEN and CDR2 SYDVKM come from the germline V gene. This CDR3 is 12 amino acids long. V was cut by 6 bases and J by 4 bases, with 6 bases left in between. The CDR3 spells CASRWTTGELFF. DNA for the CDR3: TGTGCCAGCAGGTGGACCACCGGGGAGCTGTTTTTT.

The J gene is TRBJ1-2, the V gene TRBV6-1; D not resolved. V lost 8 bases to trimming and J lost 0 bases, with 10 bases between them. The CDR3 is 13 residues long. Per the germline V gene, CDR1 is MNHNS and CDR2 is SASEGT. The CDR3 sequence: CASVEKTNYGYTF. In nucleotides, the CDR3 is TGTGCCAGCGTCGAAAAAACTAACTATGGCTACACCTTC.

The rearrangement joins TRBV11-3 to TRBJ2-5; D unresolved. The germline CDR1 and CDR2 sequences are SGHNT and YENEEA. The ends were cut back, 2 bases at V and 4 bases at J, with 8 bases in the middle. The CDR3 has 13 amino acids. The chain's CDR3 is CASSLRTSETQYF. The CDR3 DNA follows: TGTGCCAGCAGCTTAAGGACGTCAGAGACCCAGTACTTC.

J is TRBJ2-3 and V is TRBV7-9; 14 bases line up with TRBD2. In germline, CDR1 is SEHNR, CDR2 FQNEAQ (reference sequence). This CDR3 spans 17 amino acids. Trimming removed 3 bases from V and 4 bases from J; junction bases left unmatched: 6. The CDR3 protein is CASSFGTSGSIPDTQYF. The CDR3 DNA reads as TGTGCCAGCAGCTTCGGGACTAGCGGGAGTATTCCAGATACGCAGTATTTT.

The V gene is TRBV18, the J gene TRBJ2-1, with no clear D. CDR1 is KGHSH and CDR2 is LQKENI in the germline V gene. V lost 3 bases and J lost 10, with 13 bases in between. The CDR3 consists of 13 residues. CDR3 residues: CASSPPLEREQFF. The CDR3 coding sequence is TGTGCCAGCTCACCCCCCTTGGAGAGGGAGCAGTTCTTC. Supplemented by reference TRBV18 and TRBJ2-1, the full variable domain reads NAGVMQNPRHLVRRRGQEARLRCSPMKGHSHVYWYRQLPEEGLKFMVYLQKENIIDESGMPKERFSAEFPKEGPSILRIQQVVRGDSAAYFCASSPPLEREQFFGPGTRLTVL.